Shown below are 18 T cell receptor beta chains from a single sample sequenced in a study of T-cell memory formation after mild COVID-19. TCRdb recomputed calls from the 5' RACE reads with MiXCR, one row per CDR3 protein. The table shows under 450,000 distinct CDR3 sequences, with around an eighth occurring only once. Material for sequencing was PBMCs or a T cell subset sorted from them (not recorded which). All receptors derive from a man aged 18 to 30 who had mild COVID-19 (a few samples of this study predate the infection). Cell type and time point are not known.

This clonotype was seen a few times. The rearrangement joins TRBV29-1 to TRBJ1-1; TRBD1 matches 7 bases. CDR1 is SQVTM, CDR2 ANQGSEA, per germline. V lost 7 bases, J lost 6 bases, and 11 bases stayed unmatched. The CDR3 is made up of 13 amino acids. CDR3 sequence (DNA): TGCAGCGCTGACGAGGGGGCGCAGGCTGAAGCTTTCTTT. The encoded protein is CSADEGAQAEAFF.

The chain couples TRBV20-1 to TRBJ2-3, with 12 bases identical to TRBD2. V shed 0 bases and J 3 bases; nucleotides not matched to a gene: 1. Per germline, CDR1 DFQATT and CDR2 SNEGSKA (reference sequence). The CDR3 is 15 residues long. The CDR3 region has the DNA TGCAGTGCTAGAGAAGGACTAGCGGGAACAGATACGCAGTATTTT. Protein product: CSAREGLAGTDTQYF.

This clonotype was picked up a small number of times. The chain has TRBV20-1 and TRBJ1-5; weak D call: TRBD1 (6 bases). CDR1 is DFQATT, CDR2 SNEGSKA, per germline (reference sequence). Trimming removed 6 bases at V and 0 bases at J, with 24 bases between. The CDR3 runs to 18 residues. The CDR3 protein is CSAPSRAYGTNSNQPQHF. DNA for the CDR3: TGCAGTGCGCCGAGTAGGGCGTACGGGACAAATAGCAATCAGCCCCAGCATTTT.

In this sample, this clonotype turned up many times. The V call is TRBV5-1, the J call TRBJ2-1; the match to TRBD1 covers 8 bases. J was trimmed by 0 bases and V by 2 bases; bases with no gene match: 7. This CDR3 is built from 17 residues. Germline lookup yields CDR1 SGHRS and CDR2 YFSETQ. The CDR3 nucleotides read TGCGCCAGCAGCTTATCAGACAGGGGAGCCTCCTACAATGAGCAGTTCTTC. It translates to CASSLSDRGASYNEQFF.

CDR3 protein: CASSFGTSGGVETQYF. The CDR3 DNA follows: TGTGCCAGCAGTTTCGGGACTAGCGGGGGAGTAGAGACCCAGTACTTC. The chain has TRBV12-3 or TRBV12-4 and TRBJ2-5, with 14 bases aligning to TRBD2. Losses at the gene ends were 3 bases for V and 4 bases for J; bases not matched to a gene: 4. This CDR3 is 16 amino acids long.

The rearrangement links TRBV4-1 to TRBJ2-7; 8 nucleotides agree with TRBD1. Germline V CDR1 and CDR2: MGHRA, YSYEKL. Trimming removed 4 bases from V and 3 bases from J; junction bases left unmatched: 11. CDR3 length equals 16 residues. DNA of the CDR3: TGCGCCAGCAGCCCTCAGGGGGCGGGGCTGGGCTACGAGCAGTACTTC. Its protein product is CASSPQGAGLGYEQYF.

The sample holds a few counts of this clonotype. The chain uses TRBV4-1 and TRBJ1-1, with TRBD1 as a possible D gene (5 bases). V lost 5 bases and J lost 2, with 12 bases in between. Germline assignment: CDR1 MGHRA and CDR2 YSYEKL. The CDR3 is 14 residues long. CDR3 coding DNA: TGCGCCAGCAGCAGGGGTTATGGAAACACTGAAGCTTTCTTT. It encodes CASSRGYGNTEAFF.

This clonotype came up a few times. The chain combines TRBV20-1 with TRBJ1-6; 8 bases are a match to TRBD1. Germline lookup yields CDR1 DFQATT and CDR2 SNEGSKA (reference sequence). The CDR3 totals 15 residues. V lost 7 bases to trimming and J lost 8 bases; unmatched junction nucleotides: 13. CDR3 in amino acids: CSGQDRGAHDSPLHF. As DNA, the CDR3 is TGCAGTGGCCAAGACAGGGGCGCCCACGATTCACCCCTCCACTTT.

This clonotype was recorded a few times. The gene calls are TRBV5-1 and TRBJ2-3; the D gene is possibly TRBD2 (6 bases). The CDR3 consists of 14 residues. Per germline, CDR1 SGHRS and CDR2 YFSETQ. V was shortened by 4 bases and J by 6 bases, with 15 bases between the two germline ends. The CDR3, as DNA: TGCGCCAGCAGCAGGGGTCAGGCGGGGGATACGCAGTATTTT. Its protein is CASSRGQAGDTQYF.

The chain uses TRBV20-1 and TRBJ2-3, with 7 bases lining up with TRBD2. The CDR3 has 14 residues. With 0 bases clipped from V and 4 bases from J, the junction kept 4 bases outside the gene matches. CDR1 is DFQATT, CDR2 SNEGSKA, per germline (reference sequence). For the CDR3, the DNA is TGCAGTGCTAGAGATGGTCGGGGGGCAGATACGCAGTATTTT. It specifies CSARDGRGADTQYF.

The J gene is TRBJ2-7, the V gene TRBV4-1, with TRBD1 identical over 11 bases. The CDR3 spans 16 residues. Germline-derived CDR1 and CDR2 are MGHRA and YSYEKL. J gave up 2 bases and V 2 bases, and 5 bases lay outside the gene matches. This CDR3 is CASSQPGTGGAYEQYF. The DNA of the CDR3 is TGCGCCAGCAGCCAACCAGGGACAGGGGGAGCCTACGAGCAGTACTTC.

Note on this clonotype: A read error is possible here, since a much larger clone lies one base away. This chain connects TRBV7-2 to TRBJ2-5, with no clear D. The CDR3 contains 12 residues. CDR1 is SGHTA and CDR2 is FQGNSA in the germline V gene. Trimming removed 3 bases at V and 3 bases at J, with 5 bases between. CDR3 in DNA: TGTGCCAGCAGCTTCTGGGAAGAGACCCAGTACTTC. This codes for CASSFWEETQYF.

The J gene is TRBJ2-2, the V gene TRBV6-2 or TRBV6-3; weak D call: TRBD2 (6 bases). Germline V lookup: CDR1 MNHEY, CDR2 SVGEGT. Trimming took off 0 bases at V and 1 base at J, with 18 bases between the two ends. CDR3 length equals 19 residues. CDR3 nucleotide sequence: TGTGCCAGCAGTTACTCGAAGCCCGGACGGGGGAAGAACACCGGGGAGCTGTTTTTT. It specifies CASSYSKPGRGKNTGELFF.

In its sample, this clonotype was seen a few times. This chain connects TRBV2 to TRBJ1-5; D might be TRBD1 (5 bases). CDR1 is SNHLY, CDR2 FYNNEI, per germline. V was shortened by 7 bases and J by 11 bases, with 21 bases between the two germline ends. CDR3 length: 14 residues. CDR3 loop: CASTGRAGLAAQHF. CDR3 DNA sequence: TGTGCCAGCACGGGAAGGGCAGGGCTGGCAGCCCAGCATTTT.

This clonotype has more than one count but fewer than ten. V gene TRBV4-2 combines with J gene TRBJ2-3, with 15 bases lining up with TRBD2. Losses at the gene ends were 3 bases for V and 2 bases for J; bases not matched to a gene: 12. The germline gives CDR1 LGHNA, CDR2 YNFKEQ. The CDR3 runs 20 residues. CDR3 protein: CASSQEGTSGGTLNTDTQYF. CDR3 sequence (DNA): TGTGCCAGCAGCCAGGAAGGGACTAGCGGGGGGACCCTAAACACAGATACGCAGTATTTT.

The V and J genes are TRBV7-2 and TRBJ2-5, with D perhaps being TRBD1 or TRBD2 (5 bases each). CDR1 is SGHTA and CDR2 is FQGNSA in the germline V gene. The CDR3 contains 14 residues. V was shortened by 6 bases and J by 2 bases, with 13 bases between the two germline ends. The CDR3 region has the DNA TGTGCCAGCAGATACGGGACGGTACAAGAGACCCAGTACTTC. It specifies CASRYGTVQETQYF.

This clonotype occurred a few times. This chain uses TRBV6-6 with TRBJ2-3, with D possibly being TRBD1 (6 bases). Germline V CDR1 and CDR2: MNHNY, SVGAGI (reference sequence). The CDR3 runs to 14 residues. V gave up 6 bases and J gave up 2 bases, with 12 bases separating them. The CDR3: CASREGGPTDTQYF. DNA for the CDR3: TGTGCCAGCAGAGAAGGGGGTCCCACAGATACGCAGTATTTT.

The chain carries TRBV5-1 and TRBJ2-4; 13 nucleotides agree with TRBD2. The CDR3 is 19 residues long. The germline V gene encodes CDR1 SGHRS and CDR2 YFSETQ. V was clipped by 4 bases and J by 0 bases; unmatched bases: 10. CDR3 sequence (DNA): TGCGCCAGCAGCCACGGGTCGGGACTAGCGGGGCTAGCCAAAAACATTCAGTACTTC. This translates into CASSHGSGLAGLAKNIQYF.